This T cell receptor beta chain was identified during a study of OX40 agonist ivuxolimab in advanced cancers. Clones were sequenced by immunoSEQ multiplex PCR, and TCRdb holds only the in-frame ones, with some missing. The table lists 100,000 or so clones, roughly 89% of them singletons. The CDR3 spans 14 residues. V was clipped by 1 base and J by 5 bases, with 11 bases between them. Germline CDR1 SEHNR, CDR2 FQNEAQ (reference sequence). The V and J genes are TRBV7-9 and TRBJ1-1, with D possibly matching TRBD1 (6 bases). The specimen was CD4+ or CD8+ T cells sorted from blood, collected in a trial of the OX40 agonist ivuxolimab. The sequence was collected from an adult with an advanced solid tumor such as melanoma, head and neck, liver or kidney cancer. The DNA for the CDR3 is TGTGCCAGCAGCTTAGTGTCCAGGGGTACTGAAGCTTTCTTT. Translating it yields CASSLVSRGTEAFF.